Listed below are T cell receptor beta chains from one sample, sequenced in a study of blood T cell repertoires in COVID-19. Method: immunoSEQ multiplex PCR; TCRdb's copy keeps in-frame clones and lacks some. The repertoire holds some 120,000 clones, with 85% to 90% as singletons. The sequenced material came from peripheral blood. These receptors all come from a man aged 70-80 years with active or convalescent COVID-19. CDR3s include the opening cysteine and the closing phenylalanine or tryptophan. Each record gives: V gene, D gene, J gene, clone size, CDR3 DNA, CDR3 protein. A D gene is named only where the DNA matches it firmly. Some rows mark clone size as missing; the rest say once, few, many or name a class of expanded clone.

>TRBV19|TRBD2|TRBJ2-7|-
TGTGCCAGTAGTAGAGGGACTAGCGCTACCTACGAGCAGTACTTC
CASSRGTSATYEQYF
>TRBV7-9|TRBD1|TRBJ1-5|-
TGTGCCAGCAGCCCAGGGACAGGAAGCAATCAGCCCCAGCATTTT
CASSPGTGSNQPQHF
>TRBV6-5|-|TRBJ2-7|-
TGTGCCAGCGGATTACCTACAGGGATCTCCTACGAGCAGTACTTC
CASGLPTGISYEQYF
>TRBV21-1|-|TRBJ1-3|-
TGTGCCAGCAGCAAAATGAGACTGATCTCTGGAAACACCATATATTTT
CASSKMRLISGNTIYF
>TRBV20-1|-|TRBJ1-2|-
TGCAGTGCTATTCTCCTCTATGGCTACACCTTC
CSAILLYGYTF
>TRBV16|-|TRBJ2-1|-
TGTGCCAGCAGCCATTTTTCGGGGAGGGGGAGTTGGAACAATGAGCAGTTCTTC
CASSHFSGRGSWNNEQFF
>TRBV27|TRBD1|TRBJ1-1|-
TGTGCCAGCAGTTTAGCGAGACAGGGAAAGGTTGGGACTGAAGCTTTCTTT
CASSLARQGKVGTEAFF
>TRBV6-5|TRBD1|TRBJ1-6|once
TGTGCCAGCAGTTATACGGGACAGGGCCTTAATTCACCCCTCCACTTT
CASSYTGQGLNSPLHF
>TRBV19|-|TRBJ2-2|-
TGTGCCAGTAGTAAACGGACTGGTCGCGGCACCGGGGAGCTGTTTTTT
CASSKRTGRGTGELFF
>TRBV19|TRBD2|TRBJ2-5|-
TGTGCCAGTCAACGCGGGGGGCACCGTAAAGAGACCCAGTACTTC
CASQRGGHRKETQYF
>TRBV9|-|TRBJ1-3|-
TGTGCCAGCAGCGTCAAGACAGGCAGCTCTGGAAACACCATATATTTT
CASSVKTGSSGNTIYF
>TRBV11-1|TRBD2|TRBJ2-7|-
TGTGCCAGCAGCTTAGCCGGGACTAGCGGCTACGAGCAGTACTTC
CASSLAGTSGYEQYF
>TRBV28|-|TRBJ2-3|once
TGTGCCAGCAGTTTATTGGTGGGAGGTAGCACAGATACGCAGTATTTT
CASSLLVGGSTDTQYF
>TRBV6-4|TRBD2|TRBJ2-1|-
TGTGCCAGCAGACTTACCGGGACTAGCGGATACAATGAGCAGTTCTTC
CASRLTGTSGYNEQFF
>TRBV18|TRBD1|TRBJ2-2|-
TGTGCCAGCTCAACTTCCGGGACAGGGATCACCGGGGAGCTGTTTTTT
CASSTSGTGITGELFF
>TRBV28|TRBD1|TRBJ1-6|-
TGTGCCAGCAGGATAGGGACAGGGGGCTATAATTCACCCCTCCACTTT
CASRIGTGGYNSPLHF
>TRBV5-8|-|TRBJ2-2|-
TGTGCCAGCAGCTTGGGCGGCCGAGGAACCGGGGAGCTGTTTTTT
CASSLGGRGTGELFF
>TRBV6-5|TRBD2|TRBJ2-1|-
TGTGCCAGCAGTTACGAGCGGGACCTCTACAATGAGCAGTTCTTC
CASSYERDLYNEQFF
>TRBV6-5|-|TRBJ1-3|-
TGTGCCAGCAGTTACAGACAGTACTCTGGAAACACCATATATTTT
CASSYRQYSGNTIYF
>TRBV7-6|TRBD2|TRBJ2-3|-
TGTGCCAGCAGCTTCAGGGCGGGAGGGACAGATACGCAGTATTTT
CASSFRAGGTDTQYF
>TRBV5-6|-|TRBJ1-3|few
TGTGCCAGCGAAGAGGGTTTTCGAGGAAACACCATATATTTT
CASEEGFRGNTIYF
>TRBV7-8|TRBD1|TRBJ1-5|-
TGTGCCAGCAGCCCCTCCTCGGGACAGGGGCTTAATCAGCCCCAGCATTTT
CASSPSSGQGLNQPQHF
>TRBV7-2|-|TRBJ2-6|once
TGTGCCAGCAGCTTAGCGCCGGGCCGGGGTACTGGGGCCAACGTCCTGACTTTC
CASSLAPGRGTGANVLTF
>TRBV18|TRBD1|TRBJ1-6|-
TGTGCCAGCTCGCCTCCCGGGACAGATGCAAATTCACCCCTCCACTTT
CASSPPGTDANSPLHF
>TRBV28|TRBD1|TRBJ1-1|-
TGTGCCAGCAGTTTTAGTGACAGGGAGAACACTGAAGCTTTCTTT
CASSFSDRENTEAFF
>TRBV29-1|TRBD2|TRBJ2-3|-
TGCAGCGTCCAGACTAGCGGGACTACAGATACGCAGTATTTT
CSVQTSGTTDTQYF
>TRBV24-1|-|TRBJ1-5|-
TGTGCCACCAGTGATTATCTGAGCAATCAGCCCCAGCATTTT
CATSDYLSNQPQHF
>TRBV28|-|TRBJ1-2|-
TGTGCCAGCAGTCCCCCTGGGGGGGGCACTAACTATGGCTACACCTTC
CASSPPGGGTNYGYTF
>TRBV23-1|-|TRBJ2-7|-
TGCGCCAGCGACCGCCCAGCGCCCTACGAGCAGTACTTC
CASDRPAPYEQYF
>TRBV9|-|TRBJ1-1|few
TGTGCCAGCAGCGTAGCGGGTTTGAACACTGAAGCTTTCTTT
CASSVAGLNTEAFF
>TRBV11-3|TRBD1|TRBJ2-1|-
TGTGCCAGCAGCCCCCGGGTAGGGGGAAGGACAGGGTCTTACAATGAGCAGTTCTTC
CASSPRVGGRTGSYNEQFF
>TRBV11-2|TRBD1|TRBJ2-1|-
TGTGCCAGCGGGCTCAGGGGGAACTACAATGAGCAGTTCTTC
CASGLRGNYNEQFF
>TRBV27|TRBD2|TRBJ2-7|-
TGTGCCAGCAGTTTAAGTAGCGGGGGGGGCTACGAGCAGTACTTC
CASSLSSGGGYEQYF
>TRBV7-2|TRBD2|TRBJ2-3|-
TGTGCCAGCAGCTTAAGGGCAGCGGGGACAGATACGCAGTATTTT
CASSLRAAGTDTQYF
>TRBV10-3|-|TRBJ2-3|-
TGTGCCATCAGTGAGTCGAGGGGGAGTGATACGCAGTATTTT
CAISESRGSDTQYF
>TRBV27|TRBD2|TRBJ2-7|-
TGTGCCAGCAGTATGACTAGCGGACCAATCTACGAGCAGTACTTC
CASSMTSGPIYEQYF
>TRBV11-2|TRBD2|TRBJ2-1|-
TGTGCCAGCAGCTTCAGCGGGGGCCTTTCCACCGGGTTCTTC
CASSFSGGLSTGFF
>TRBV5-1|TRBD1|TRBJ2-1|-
TGCGCCAGCAGCTTCGTACAGGGGGTGTACAATGAGCAGTTCTTC
CASSFVQGVYNEQFF
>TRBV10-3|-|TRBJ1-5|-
TGTGCCATCAGTGAGTCTAGGAGTAGCAATCAGCCCCAGCATTTT
CAISESRSSNQPQHF
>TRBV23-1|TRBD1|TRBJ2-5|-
TGCGCCAGCAGTCAGACCATCCGGGACAGGGCACCTCAGCGCCAAGAGACCCAGTACTTC
CASSQTIRDRAPQRQETQYF
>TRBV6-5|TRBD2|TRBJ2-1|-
TGTGCCTCCGTCCCGGGAGGAGGGTACAATGAGCAGTTCTTC
CASVPGGGYNEQFF
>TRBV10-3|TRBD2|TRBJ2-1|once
TGTGCCATCAGTGAGTTACGGGAGGGCCGCTACAATGAGCAGTTCTTC
CAISELREGRYNEQFF
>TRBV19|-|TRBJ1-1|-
TGTGCCAGTAGTATTTCTGGACAGAAGAACACTGAAGCTTTCTTT
CASSISGQKNTEAFF
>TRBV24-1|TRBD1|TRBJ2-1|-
TGTGCCACCAGTGATTCGGGACAGGGGGCCAATGAGCAGTTCTTC
CATSDSGQGANEQFF
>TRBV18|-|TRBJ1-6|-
TGTGCCAGCTCGCTAGGGGGCTATAATTCACCCCTCCACTTT
CASSLGGYNSPLHF